This TCR beta chain was identified during a study of tumor and adjacent non-tumor tissue in lung cancer. Study-wide findings and caveats: Tumor TCR diversity, when higher, was linked to shorter survival. Normal lung showed higher cumulative top 100 clone frequency than tumor.

Notes on this clonotype: Antigen specificity is unknown. Its ends do not fully match the called genes, so a read error is possible.

The CDR3 is made up of 13 amino acids. Germline CDR1 reads WSHSY; CDR2 reads SAAADI. The library came from three nested PCR rounds adapted from ARM-PCR protocols. MiXCR, run by TCRdb on the multiplex PCR reads, gives a single entry per CDR3 protein. This sample carries about 70,000 distinct CDR3 sequences, 73% of them seen once, and the ten largest clones take 28%. RNA was extracted from bulk tissue without any cell sorting. This TCR came from a man in his 60s with non-small cell lung cancer. The specimen was lung tumor tissue. The chain couples TRBV10-2 to TRBJ2-7; no definite D call. The CDR3 bases are TGCGCCAGCATTGATATAAGGAGCTACGAACAGTACTTT. Amino acid sequence: CASIDIRSYEQYF.